The sequence of this TCR beta chain was determined in a study of T-cell reconstitution after alpha-beta-depleted transplantation in children. In germline, CDR1 is SGHAT, CDR2 FQNNGV. The CDR3 contains 12 residues. Trimming shortened V by 5 bases and J by 7 bases, and 8 bases separated the two germline ends. The authors prepared the TCRbeta library with unique molecular identifiers. TCRdb recomputed calls from the PCR reads with MiXCR, one row per CDR3 protein. The sample yields 490,000 or so distinct CDR3 sequences, under 15% seen once. The clonotype comes from a human donor who donated a stem cell graft to a child with combined immunodeficiency. V is TRBV11-2 and J is TRBJ1-4; D is unclear. The source material was PBMCs from the stem cell graft donor, sampled from the stem cell graft. Here the CDR3 reads CASSRWGEKLFF. The CDR3 nucleotides are TGTGCCAGCAGCCGGTGGGGTGAAAAACTGTTTTTT.